This T cell receptor beta chain was retrieved from a study of cytomegalovirus exposure and HLA in healthy donors. Amplification used 60 Vbeta primers and 13 Jbeta primers. Sequenced by immunoSEQ multiplex PCR; TCRdb stores in-frame clones only, minus some. The table lists some 110,000 clones, approximately 69% of them singletons. The V gene's germline CDR1 is LGHNT and CDR2 FRNRAP. Deletions cut 1 base from V and 5 bases from J, with 10 bases between. The CDR3 is 14 residues long. Sequencing used PBMCs. This sequence joins TRBV12-5 and TRBJ2-3, with D uncertain. The TCR sequence derives from a man aged 25 to 40 in good health and CMV-seronegative. The CDR3 DNA is TGTGCTAGTGGTTTGGAGCTACCCGAAGATACGCAGTATTTT. Translating gives CASGLELPEDTQYF. The variable domain in full, with the rest retrieved from reference TRBV12-5 and TRBJ2-3, is DARVTQTPRHKVTEMGQEVTMRCQPILGHNTVFWYRQTMMQGLELLAYFRNRAPLDDSGMPKDRFSAEMPDATLATLKIQPSEPRDSAVYFCASGLELPEDTQYFGPGTRLTVL.